The entry below gives a single TCR beta chain sequence along with its context. The antigen it binds to is not known. Here V drops 4 bases and J drops 9 bases, and the junction holds 10 bases not matched to any gene. From cysteine to phenylalanine, the CDR3 is 16 amino acids long. Only CDR3 DNA remains: 48 bases, in frame from the first base. From the germline V gene (reference sequence), CDR1 is LNHDA and CDR2 is SQIVND. These data belong to a study of cytomegalovirus exposure and HLA in healthy donors (dated by TCRdb to about 2017). About the full investigation: An earlier analysis of roughly 500 of the donors reported approximately 270 Gb of sequence data and approximately 110 million unique TCR beta sequences from about 200 million T cells. The study combined high-throughput TCR immunosequencing, statistical association of individual TCRs with disease status, and machine learning to predict cytomegalovirus infection status. Of the roughly 410 genotyped donors, roughly 80% were placed in the genetic ancestry cluster associated with self-reported Caucasian donors. A later analysis re-examined previously published TCR beta repertoires from several hundred donors and added high-resolution HLA genotyping to investigate patterns of TCR occurrence. The T cell repertoires of around 730 subjects were profiled by immunosequencing and related to cytomegalovirus serostatus. Among some 400 genotyped donors of the cohort, an average of around 220,000 unique TCR beta nucleotide sequences was sequenced per donor, of which 15% to 20% were non-productive. In a later genetic analysis, genome-wide SNP genotypes for 398 of the 666 donors were used, and that subset was treated as a discovery cohort. Every repertoire in the discovery cohort had been generated on one and the same sequencing platform. Donor age, sex, ethnicity and CMV serostatus were compiled together with the repertoire data. The number of typed donors differed by locus: about 620-630 for A, B, C, DRB1 and DQB1; approximately 540 for DQA1; approximately 600 for DPA1; and about 450 for DPB1. Along with the approximately 600-subject first cohort, a separate validation cohort of around 110 different subjects was used. Around 320 gigabases of sequencing data and approximately 85 million unique TCR sequences were included in an early release covering 500 to 750 HLA-typed donors. In the later analysis, no new phenotypic data were used to find candidate immune exposures; instead, reliance was placed on TCR beta sequences and their occurrence across donors. Because of strong linkage in the cohort, five DR-DQ haplotypes were treated as single units for association and clustering. The study aimed to test whether signatures of past pathogen exposure could be identified by cataloging public T cell receptors. Both class I and class II loci were covered by HLA typing, at four-digit resolution. To decide whether each TCR beta V gene segment behaved as functional or pseudogenic, an earlier analysis of some 600 of the donors relied on high-throughput TCR beta sequencing. General findings and caveats noted by the study authors: Because counts were too low, under 20 rarely observed V segments, including chromosome 9 orphons, were left out of the earlier analysis of over 550 of the donors. When HLA alleles, especially DR and DQ, strongly co-occurred, TCR associations were difficult to assign to individual alleles. This cohort had only TCR beta chains sequenced, and the lack of alpha or paired-chain data limited which features could be detected. In a later analysis, HLA-associated TCR beta chains showed more clonal expansion and lower generation probabilities than non-associated chains that were equally common. Three of the identified cytomegalovirus-associated TCR beta chains were confirmed in vitro to be specific for cytomegalovirus antigens. According to a later analysis, parvovirus B19, influenza, CMV and Epstein-Barr virus appeared linked to several top co-occurrence clusters. A later genetic analysis reported fewer N-insertions in productive TCRs among donors in an Asian-associated ancestry cluster than the roughly 700-donor mean. An earlier analysis of roughly 570 of the donors showed that most TCR beta V segments appeared in productive rearrangements either about 87% or about 30% of the time, which broadly matched IMGT annotations. Across donors, most TCR sequences were observed very rarely, whereas some public TCRs were present in many individuals. A cluster of highly shared sequence variants was judged likely to be a technical artifact of the sequencing pipeline. At a false discovery rate of 0.05, a later analysis linked 16,000 or so TCR beta sequences to specific HLA alleles. V-gene and J-gene trimming of TCR beta chains was associated with a missense DCLRE1C variant in a later genetic analysis, and the association was replicated in an independent cohort. A further reported finding was that TCR beta sequences accurately predicted the HLA-A and HLA-B alleles for most subjects in the first cohort. The authors suggested that the approach could potentially be extended to other disease states and immunological phenotypes. HLA typing was unavailable for some donors at each locus, so association tests used only the typed subset. Linkage disequilibrium might explain the correlated functional status among segregating V segments, but an unknown experimental factor could not be excluded. Presence/absence analyses assumed roughly uniform sequencing depth across donors, an assumption that may not hold. The study listed 164 TCR beta chains as associated with cytomegalovirus. Immune exposure information for the cohort was limited to CMV serostatus. In a later analysis, TCR association rates were found to vary across HLA loci, with the most associated TCRs seen for DRB1 alleles and the fewest for HLA-C alleles. Cytomegalovirus status was reported to be diagnosed by the classifier with high specificity and sensitivity in both the original and validation cohorts. A later analysis found that most CMV-associated TCR beta chains appeared HLA-restricted, with HLA associations seemingly driven largely by CMV exposure. Because the 87-base-pair reads could not distinguish some IMGT-functional V segments, including TRBV6-2 and TRBV6-3, those segments were excluded.

The receptor library was made with the immunoSEQ multiplex PCR assay. The multiplex PCR relied on a mix of 60 forward primers for TCR Vbeta segments and 13 reverse primers for TCR Jbeta segments. Amplification of the CDR3 region of rearranged TCR beta genes was performed with a multiplex PCR assay on genomic DNA. The Illumina HiSeq System was used to sequence the amplified TCR beta libraries as 87-base-pair reads. As for how the authors treated the data: A later analysis counted tens of millions of unique TCR beta chains across the 650 to 800 repertoires, and around 9.9 million of these chains were shared by at least two donors. A nearest-neighbor algorithm error-corrected the raw reads and collapsed the reads into unique sequences, merging closely related sequences to remove PCR and sequencing errors. To assign V, D and J gene segments, CDR3 sequences were aligned to IMGT reference sequences. For a sequence to be retained, a match of at least six nucleotides was required to both a V gene segment and a J gene segment. A rearrangement counted as productive if the CDR3 had no stop codons and remained in frame with V and J, and every other rearrangement counted as non-productive. Following IMGT convention, CDR3 was defined as the stretch from the second conserved V-encoded cysteine up to the conserved J-encoded phenylalanine. The earlier analysis of about 590 of the donors excluded sequences that lacked an unambiguous match to a single V gene segment. In an earlier analysis of a few hundred of the donors, a V segment was called functional when productive rearrangements were above 56.7%, and segregating when the standard deviation between donors exceeded 5%. To diagnose cytomegalovirus status from the catalog of TCR beta chain sequences, a statistical classification framework was built. In a later analysis, V and J genes were assigned by comparing TCR nucleotide sequences against IMGT/GENE-DB human TR gene sequences. Using the TCRdist pipeline, a later analysis assigned CDR3 sequences along with most-parsimonious VDJ recombination scenarios. A later analysis defined each TCR beta chain by its CDR3 amino acid sequence plus V-gene family, and excluded reads lacking a unique V-gene family. As a way to deal with suspected cross-contamination and a sequencing artifact, a later analysis dropped approximately 570 nucleotide sequences that were highly shared and had low generation probability. In a later analysis, a clonal expansion index for each public chain was calculated from normalized within-repertoire ranks of inferred template counts. In a later analysis, generation probabilities were computed using a VDJ recombination model fitted to out-of-frame rearrangements, and the results were checked against IGoR. A later analysis scored TCR-TCR, TCR-HLA and TCR-CMV co-occurrence with hypergeometric tests, applying a repertoire-size bias correction to TCR pairs. False discovery rates were estimated in a later analysis by permuting HLA or CMV assignments 20 times. A later analysis grouped co-occurring TCRs with DBSCAN, adding TCRdist sequence similarity when clustering within HLA-allele-positive subsets. For co-occurrence clustering, repertoires with fewer than 30,000 or more than 120,000 public chains were excluded, along with about five repertoires with anomalous nucleotide sharing. TCRdb obtained this table from immuneACCESS and retained in-frame rearrangements with V and J assigned. These tables miss some clones; where compared with another copy, unresolved V genes account for less than half of the shortfall, and the remainder is unexplained. D and trimming were read from the DNA, whereas the V and J calls and clone size are those reported in that table. The sample's clone listing holds 30,000 to 35,000 clones. The top ten hold about 1.9% of the sample.

In total, roughly 670 healthy bone marrow donors made up the cohort. At the time of sampling, every cohort member was nominally healthy, though immune exposures that went unrecorded were likely present. The donor tested CMV seropositive, placing the donor among the 289 seropositive members of the cohort. A peripheral blood sample was collected from each donor, and TCR beta sequencing was performed on peripheral blood mononuclear cells. The Qiagen DNeasy Blood Extraction Kit was used to extract genomic DNA from the blood cell samples. The sequence was obtained from a woman in her thirties or forties in good health and CMV-seropositive. Recombination joined TRBV19 with TRBJ2-1, with TRBD2 identical over 12 junction bases. Sequenced sample: PBMCs. The CDR3 sequence is CASSTASGRALVEQFF. Read as DNA, the sequence is TGTGCCAGTAGTACTGCTAGCGGGAGGGCCTTGGTTGAGCAGTTCTTC. Reference TRBV19 and TRBJ2-1 proteins supply the regions before and after the CDR3; the full variable domain is: DGGITQSPKYLFRKEGQNVTLSCEQNLNHDAMYWYRQDPGQGLRLIYYSQIVNDFQKGDIAEGYSVSREKKESFPLTVTSAQKNPTAFYLCASSTASGRALVEQFFGPGTRLTVL.